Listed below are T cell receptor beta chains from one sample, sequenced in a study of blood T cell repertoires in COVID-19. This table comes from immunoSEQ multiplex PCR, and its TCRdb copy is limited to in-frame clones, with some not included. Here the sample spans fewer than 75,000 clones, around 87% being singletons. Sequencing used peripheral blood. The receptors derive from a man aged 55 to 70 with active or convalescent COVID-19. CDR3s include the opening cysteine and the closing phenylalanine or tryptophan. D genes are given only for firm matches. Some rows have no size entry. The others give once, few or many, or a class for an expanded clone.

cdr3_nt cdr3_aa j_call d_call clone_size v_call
TGTGCCAGCAGCTTGATGACAGGGACCCAAGAGACCCAGTACTTC CASSLMTGTQETQYF TRBJ2-5 TRBD1 NA TRBV5-6
TGTGCCAGCAGTGACCCCAGATCAGTCCGGCCCCAGCATTTT CASSDPRSVRPQHF TRBJ1-5 NA NA TRBV6-1
TGTGCCAGCAGTCTCACAGGGGGCGCGAACACTGAAGCTTTCTTT CASSLTGGANTEAFF TRBJ1-1 TRBD1 NA TRBV6-5
TGTGCCAGCAGTTCGGCGGGGGGTAATGGCATTGGTGAGCAGTTCTTC CASSSAGGNGIGEQFF TRBJ2-1 TRBD2 NA TRBV28
TGTGCCAGCAGCCCACCCGGCGGGGGGGTCCCCGAGCAGTTCTTC CASSPPGGGVPEQFF TRBJ2-1 TRBD2 once TRBV7-8
TGTGCCAGCAGTTTTCCCCGACAGGGACTCGAGCCCCAGCATTTT CASSFPRQGLEPQHF TRBJ1-5 TRBD1 once TRBV28
TGTGCCAGCAGTTACTCTAGGGGGCTCCATAGCAATCAGCCCCAGCATTTT CASSYSRGLHSNQPQHF TRBJ1-5 TRBD1 NA TRBV6-2/TRBV6-3
TGCGCCAGTAAACCGGGACTAGGCTCCTACGAGCAGTACTTC CASKPGLGSYEQYF TRBJ2-7 TRBD2 NA TRBV4-1
TGTGCCAGCAGCCAAGGGGGACTAGGCAATCAGCCCCAGCATTTT CASSQGGLGNQPQHF TRBJ1-5 NA NA TRBV14
TGTGCCAGCTCACCACCAACAGGGAGAAACATTCAGTACTTC CASSPPTGRNIQYF TRBJ2-4 NA NA TRBV18
TGCGCCAGCAGCCAAGCCCCCGGCCCGACAGGAAACACCATATATTTT CASSQAPGPTGNTIYF TRBJ1-3 NA once TRBV4-1